Presented here are 30 T cell receptor beta chains from one specimen sequenced in a study of blood T cell repertoires in COVID-19. Method: immunoSEQ multiplex PCR; TCRdb's copy keeps in-frame clones and lacks some. The data show about 400,000 clones, more than 85% seen once. Sequencing was carried out using peripheral blood. The receptor set was obtained from a human donor in a cohort sampled during active COVID-19.

The chain recombines TRBV4-1 with TRBJ2-1; TRBD1 is a possible D gene (6 bases). The germline V gene has CDR1 MGHRA and CDR2 YSYEKL. There are 18 residues in the CDR3. The V end lost 2 bases, the J end lost 4 bases, and 21 bases lay between the germline ends. This CDR3 is CASSQPWLRQGLYNEQFF. CDR3 DNA sequence: TGCGCCAGCAGCCAACCCTGGCTAAGGCAGGGGTTGTACAATGAGCAGTTCTTC.

The chain has TRBV6-2 or TRBV6-3 and TRBJ2-5; D remains ambiguous. CDR1 is MNHEY and CDR2 is SVGEGT in the germline V gene. The CDR3 runs 14 residues. V shed 0 bases and J shed 5 bases, with 10 bases lying between them. CDR3 nucleotide sequence: TGTGCCAGCAGTTACTCTCCCCCACGGGAGACCCAGTACTTC. Its translation is CASSYSPPRETQYF.

The chain joins TRBV5-1 to TRBJ1-2; D is uncertain. The CDR3 is 13 amino acids. Trimming left V 2 bases short and J 0 bases short, with 5 bases between. Germline CDR1 and CDR2: SGHRS and YFSETQ. The CDR3 is CASSFGANYGYTF. The CDR3 coding sequence is TGCGCCAGCAGCTTCGGGGCTAACTATGGCTACACCTTC.

The chain combines TRBV6-4 with TRBJ2-7; D remains unclear. The CDR3 spans 14 residues. The V gene lost 10 bases and the J gene lost 1 base, with 17 bases spanning the gap. CDR1 MRHNA and CDR2 SNTAGT come from the germline V gene. This CDR3 is CATRSEHDSYEQYF. The CDR3 DNA sequence: TGTGCCACCCGCTCCGAACATGATTCCTACGAGCAGTACTTC.

The chain carries TRBV28 and TRBJ2-1, with 15 bases fitting TRBD2. In germline, CDR1 is MDHEN, CDR2 SYDVKM. The V gene end was trimmed by 5 bases and the J gene end by 1 base; junction bases not matched to a gene: 12. The CDR3 covers 20 residues. The CDR3 nucleotides read TGTGCCAGCAGTCGACTAGGAGGACTAGCGGGAGGGGTGTCCTACAATGAGCAGTTCTTC. Translating gives CASSRLGGLAGGVSYNEQFF.

The chain recombines TRBV30 with TRBJ1-4; the D is unclear. The germline CDR1 and CDR2 sequences are GTSNPN and SVGIG (reference sequence). This CDR3 contains 13 residues. Trimming left V 3 bases short and J 0 bases short, with 5 bases between. In DNA, the CDR3 is TGTGCCTGGAGGACTTCAACTAATGAAAAACTGTTTTTT. Encoded protein: CAWRTSTNEKLFF.

The chain has TRBV30 and TRBJ2-5; D may be TRBD1 (5 bases). The CDR3 has 13 residues. With 3 bases removed from V and 1 base from J, the gap between germline ends came to 9 bases. Per germline, CDR1 GTSNPN and CDR2 SVGIG (reference sequence). The CDR3 is CAWRQAIQETQYF. CDR3 coding DNA: TGTGCCTGGAGACAGGCGATCCAAGAGACCCAGTACTTC.

V usage is TRBV5-1 and J usage is TRBJ1-6; TRBD1 is a possible D gene (6 bases). The CDR3 extends over 15 amino acids. The germline gives CDR1 SGHRS, CDR2 YFSETQ. V was shortened by 4 bases and J by 5 bases, with 13 bases between the two germline ends. CDR3: CASSQDGQNNSPLHF. The CDR3 nucleotides read TGCGCCAGCAGCCAAGACGGACAGAATAATTCACCCCTCCACTTT.

The chain carries TRBV5-1 and TRBJ1-1; D uncertain. The V end was cut by 0 bases, the J end by 6 bases, with 9 bases between. CDR3 length equals 13 residues. Germline V gene sequence: CDR1 SGHRS, CDR2 YFSETQ. The CDR3 DNA reads TGCGCCAGCAGCTTGGATAACCGCGCTGAAGCTTTCTTT. Translating it yields CASSLDNRAEAFF.

Remarks on this clone: The germline gene is not matched at one end of the junction; a read error may be the cause. The genes are TRBV6-5 and TRBJ1-2, with D unclear. The CDR3 covers 12 residues. Germline CDR1 MNHEY, CDR2 SVGAGI. As DNA, the CDR3 is TGTGCCAGCGGTTACGGAGACTATGGCTACACCTTC. Amino acid sequence: CASGYGDYGYTF.

The CDR3 region has the DNA TGTGCCAGCAGCGCCGGGACAGGGGAATACGAGCAGTACTTC. Its protein is CASSAGTGEYEQYF. The chain uses TRBV7-8 and TRBJ2-7, with TRBD1 matching 10 bases. Trimming removed 5 bases from V and 4 bases from J; junction bases left unmatched: 5. The germline V gene encodes CDR1 SGHVS and CDR2 FQNEAQ. CDR3 length equals 14 residues.

The chain has TRBV27 and TRBJ2-4, with D perhaps matching TRBD1 (6 bases). The CDR3 has 17 amino acids. The germline V gene encodes CDR1 MNHEY and CDR2 SMNVEV (reference sequence). V dropped 5 bases and J dropped 2 bases, with 19 bases sitting between them. As DNA, the CDR3 is TGTGCCAGCAGTCCAACCTCAGGGGTTTTCCCCAAAAACATTCAGTACTTC. Protein sequence: CASSPTSGVFPKNIQYF.

The rearrangement joins TRBV7-9 to TRBJ2-7, with D uncertain. The CDR3 totals 14 residues. The germline gives CDR1 SEHNR, CDR2 FQNEAQ (reference sequence). Deletions cut 5 bases from V and 2 bases from J, with 13 bases between. The CDR3 coding sequence is TGTGCCAGCAGCGCGCGTGCCCAAGCCTACGAGCAGTACTTC. Its translation: CASSARAQAYEQYF.

This sequence joins TRBV19 and TRBJ1-2; TRBD1 aligns across 8 bases. Germline V gene lookup returns CDR1 LNHDA and CDR2 SQIVND (reference sequence). This CDR3 is built from 17 residues. V trimming: 5 bases; J trimming: 4 bases; junction bases outside the gene matches: 15. Here the CDR3 DNA reads TGTGCCAGTAGTCCCGGGCCCCTTGACAGGGGTTCCTATGGCTACACCTTC. The encoded protein is CASSPGPLDRGSYGYTF.

The genes are TRBV24-1 and TRBJ2-7; D may be TRBD1 (6 bases). Trimming left V 3 bases short and J 2 bases short, with 10 bases between. Germline V gene lookup returns CDR1 KGHDR and CDR2 SFDVKD. This CDR3 contains 14 residues. Written as DNA, the CDR3 is TGTGCCACCAGTGATCCTGGACAGCCCTACGAGCAGTACTTC. As protein: CATSDPGQPYEQYF.

The chain has TRBV28 and TRBJ2-3; D might be TRBD1 (6 bases). CDR1 and CDR2 (germline): MDHEN, SYDVKM. V lost 6 bases to trimming and J lost 2 bases, with 24 bases between them. The CDR3 runs 18 residues. The chain's CDR3 is CASSSPRRQVTFTDTQYF. The CDR3 coding sequence is TGTGCCAGCAGCTCGCCCCGCCGACAGGTGACTTTCACAGATACGCAGTATTTT.

V is TRBV2 and J is TRBJ2-7; D ambiguous. Trimming removed 5 bases from V and 3 bases from J, with 5 bases in between. Germline V CDR1 and CDR2: SNHLY, FYNNEI. The CDR3 is 11 residues long. The CDR3 loop reads CASSPLYEQYF. The CDR3 bases are TGTGCCAGCAGTCCCCTCTACGAGCAGTACTTC. The full variable domain, completed using reference TRBV2 and TRBJ2-7, is EPEVTQTPSHQVTQMGQEVILRCVPISNHLYFYWYRQILGQKVEFLVSFYNNEISEKSEIFDDQFSVERPDGSNFTLKIRSTKLEDSAMYFCASSPLYEQYFGPGTRLTVT.

This sequence joins TRBV30 and TRBJ1-3, with unresolved D. V was clipped by 7 bases and J by 3 bases, with 13 bases between them. Looked up from germline, CDR1 is GTSNPN and CDR2 is SVGIG (reference sequence). The CDR3 is 13 residues long. The CDR3 DNA reads TGTGCCTCCAAAACATGGAGTGGAAACACCATATATTTT. Translated, it gives CASKTWSGNTIYF.

This sequence joins TRBV12-2 and TRBJ2-5; the table's D call of TRBD2 was not tested on the DNA. TRBV12-2 is marked as a pseudogene. This CDR3 comprises 16 residues. The CDR3 here is CASRPVGGGWRETQYF. The CDR3 DNA follows: TGTGCAAGTCGCCCAGTGGGCGGCGGGTGGCGGGAGACCCAGTACTTC.

This rearrangement joins TRBV27 to TRBJ2-1; D not certain. Germline V lookup: CDR1 MNHEY, CDR2 SMNVEV (reference sequence). The germline V and J ends were trimmed by 2 bases and 0 bases, with 8 bases remaining between them. This CDR3 contains 15 residues. For the CDR3, the DNA is TGTGCCAGCAGTTTAGCGGTGAGCTCCTACAATGAGCAGTTCTTC. Translation gives CASSLAVSSYNEQFF.

The chain combines TRBV6-6 with TRBJ2-2; D gene unclear. Germline V gene sequence: CDR1 MNHNY, CDR2 SVGAGI (reference sequence). The CDR3 runs 15 residues. The V end was cut by 7 bases, the J end by 4 bases, with 16 bases between. CDR3 bases: TGTGCCAGCACCGATACCTCGACGGGCACCGGGGAGCTGTTTTTT. It encodes CASTDTSTGTGELFF.

This clone was found once. The CDR3 nucleotides are TGTGCCAGCAGCCTGGGGCCTGAAGCTTTCTTT. Its translation is CASSLGPEAFF. The V call is TRBV12-3 or TRBV12-4, the J call TRBJ1-1, with D perhaps matching TRBD1 (5 bases). The CDR3 runs to 11 residues. V lost 6 bases to trimming and J lost 6 bases, with 8 bases between them.

The V gene is TRBV7-9, the J gene TRBJ2-7; D possibly corresponds to TRBD2 (5 bases). V lost 3 bases and J lost 0, with 9 bases in between. This CDR3 has 14 residues. Germline V gene data show CDR1 as SEHNR and CDR2 as FQNEAQ (reference sequence). The CDR3 DNA reads as TGTGCCAGCAGCTTTCGGGGAAGCTCCTACGAGCAGTACTTC. Encoded protein: CASSFRGSSYEQYF.

The chain carries TRBV30 and TRBJ1-4, with 8 bases aligning to TRBD1. CDR3 length: 14 amino acids. The J segment lost 7 bases and the V segment lost 4 bases, leaving 8 bases of the junction unmatched. Germline V gene data show CDR1 as GTSNPN and CDR2 as SVGIG (reference sequence). This CDR3 reads CAWNRGDLFEKLFF. In DNA, the CDR3 is TGTGCCTGGAACAGGGGGGACCTTTTTGAAAAACTGTTTTTT.

This chain uses TRBV19 with TRBJ1-2; TRBD1 matches 8 bases. In germline, CDR1 is LNHDA, CDR2 SQIVND (reference sequence). The CDR3 runs 15 residues. The junction had 8 bases not matched to a gene; V was cut back by 2 bases and J by 6 bases. The CDR3 coding sequence is TGTGCCAGTAGTATAACCACAGGGGGTATACATGGCTACACCTTC. It yields the protein CASSITTGGIHGYTF.

About this clone itself: The sample contains more than one DNA sequence encoding this CDR3. CDR3 region: CASSIGGLSSYNEQFF. DNA for the CDR3: TGTGCCAGTAGTATAGGGGGACTAAGCTCCTACAATGAGCAGTTCTTC. The chain couples TRBV19 to TRBJ2-1, with TRBD2 identical over 7 bases. The CDR3 spans 16 residues. The germline V gene has CDR1 LNHDA and CDR2 SQIVND (reference sequence). V lost 1 base to trimming and J lost 0 bases; unmatched junction nucleotides: 3.

This chain joins TRBV11-1 and TRBJ2-7; 7 nucleotides match TRBD1. Per the germline V gene, CDR1 is SGHAT and CDR2 is FQDESV (reference sequence). This CDR3 is 14 amino acids long. Unmatched junction bases numbered 2, after V lost 1 base and J lost 2 bases. This chain's CDR3 is CASSLGQGTYEQYF. The CDR3, as DNA: TGTGCCAGCAGCTTAGGACAGGGAACCTACGAGCAGTACTTC. Looking up the rest from reference TRBV11-1 and TRBJ2-7 gives the full variable domain: EAEVAQSPRYKITEKSQAVAFWCDPISGHATLYWYRQILGQGPELLVQFQDESVVDDSQLPKDRFSAERLKGVDSTLKIQPAELGDSAMYLCASSLGQGTYEQYFGPGTRLTVT.

This CDR3 reads CAWSPKGATEAFF. The DNA of the CDR3 is TGTGCCTGGAGCCCCAAGGGGGCAACTGAAGCTTTCTTT. The chain has TRBV30 and TRBJ1-1; 7 positions agree with TRBD1. With V trimmed by 3 bases and J by 5 bases, 6 bases remained unmatched. CDR3 length: 13 residues. Germline CDR1 and CDR2: GTSNPN and SVGIG (reference sequence).

The rearrangement links TRBV6-5 to TRBJ1-4, with D possibly being TRBD1 (6 bases). Germline-derived CDR1 and CDR2 are MNHEY and SVGAGI. V was cut by 8 bases and J by 3 bases, with 16 bases left in between. The CDR3 covers 15 residues. As DNA, the CDR3 is TGTGCCAGCCGACAGGCGGATCCGCCTAATGAAAAACTGTTTTTT. Translation gives CASRQADPPNEKLFF.

This clone was found once. The chain employs TRBV5-1 and TRBJ2-3; 7 bases are a match to TRBD2. The CDR3 has 15 residues. The J segment lost 8 bases and the V segment lost 4 bases, leaving 13 bases of the junction unmatched. CDR1 is SGHRS and CDR2 is YFSETQ in the germline V gene. In DNA, the CDR3 is TGCGCCAGCAGCACTGGAGCGGGGTCGGCCTCTACGCAGTATTTT. This translates into CASSTGAGSASTQYF.